This T cell receptor beta chain was obtained from a study of cytomegalovirus exposure and HLA in healthy donors. Primers: 60 Vbeta forward and 13 Jbeta reverse. Per the original methods: There were tens of millions of unique TCR beta chains by a later count, and 10 million to 12 million of them were shared. Repertoires were generated with immunoSEQ multiplex PCR, while TCRdb's copy carries only in-frame clones and drops some. V and J calls and clone size are those listed in that table; D and trimming were worked out from the DNA. The profile shows under 200,000 clones, roughly 84% of them singletons. This clone has a single count. As yet, its antigen is unknown. Losses at the gene ends were 4 bases for V and 5 bases for J; bases not matched to a gene: 13. This CDR3 comprises 17 residues. CDR1 and CDR2 from the germline V gene are SGHRS and YFSETQ. Broader study findings: An analysis that was carried out later associated fewer than 20,000 TCR beta sequences with HLA alleles at 0.05 false discovery rate. Some V segments (TRBV6-2 and TRBV6-3 among them) were excluded as indistinguishable. It was reported that TCR beta sequences correctly inferred the HLA-A and HLA-B alleles for most subjects.

The chain has TRBV5-1 and TRBJ2-5, with 11 bases that match TRBD2. Material for sequencing was PBMCs. The receptor comes from a boy younger than 18 in good health and CMV-seronegative. As DNA, the CDR3 is TGCGCCAGCAGCCTAACTAGCGGGGGACCGACGGGGGAGACCCAGTACTTC. It codes for CASSLTSGGPTGETQYF.